A single sample gave rise to the 18 T cell receptor beta chains below, sequenced in a study of blood T cell repertoires in COVID-19. Clones were read by immunoSEQ multiplex PCR, and TCRdb kept only the in-frame ones, dropping some. Of about 260,000 clones listed, approximately 89% are singletons. The sample comprised peripheral blood. The receptors were sampled from a man aged 40-55 years who had recovered from COVID-19.

V is TRBV12-3 or TRBV12-4 and J is TRBJ1-1; a possible D gene is TRBD1 (5 bases). The CDR3 has 12 residues. Trimming stripped 7 bases from V and 6 bases from J, with 12 bases between. CDR3 sequence (DNA): TGTGCCAGCAATACAGGTTTCGCTGAAGCTTTCTTT. Amino acid sequence: CASNTGFAEAFF.

The V call is TRBV6-5, the J call TRBJ1-1, with 10 bases that match TRBD1. This CDR3 comprises 14 residues. With V trimmed by 4 bases and J by 3 bases, 2 bases remained unmatched. From germline, CDR1 is MNHEY and CDR2 SVGAGI. In DNA, the CDR3 is TGTGCCAGCAGTTGGGACAGGGGTTACACTGAAGCTTTCTTT. This codes for CASSWDRGYTEAFF.

In this sample, this clone turned up a few times. The chain uses TRBV10-3 and TRBJ1-1; no clear D gene. Germline V CDR1 and CDR2: ENHRY, SYGVKD. The CDR3 runs to 12 residues. V was trimmed by 7 bases and J by 2 bases, leaving 8 bases between them. The CDR3 DNA sequence: TGTGCCATCACCCCAGATAACACTGAAGCTTTCTTT. Translating gives CAITPDNTEAFF.

This chain joins TRBV27 and TRBJ2-3, with 8 bases lining up with TRBD2. V lost 4 bases to trimming and J lost 0 bases; unmatched junction nucleotides: 12. Germline V gene sequence: CDR1 MNHEY, CDR2 SMNVEV (reference sequence). The CDR3 sequence is 18 residues long. DNA of the CDR3: TGTGCCAGCAGTTCAGGCGCGGGGGGCGCGACTAGCACAGATACGCAGTATTTT. Its translation is CASSSGAGGATSTDTQYF.

This clone appeared once. For the CDR3, the DNA is TGTGCCAGCAGTGAAAACAGGGCAAATAATTCACCCCTCCACTTT. Translated: CASSENRANNSPLHF. The rearrangement links TRBV2 to TRBJ1-6; D possibly corresponds to TRBD1 (6 bases). This CDR3 spans 15 amino acids. With 2 bases removed from V and 5 bases from J, the gap between germline ends came to 10 bases. Germline V gives CDR1 SNHLY, CDR2 FYNNEI.

The rearrangement joins TRBV5-4 to TRBJ2-1, with TRBD2 matching 12 bases. This CDR3 comprises 15 residues. Germline assignment: CDR1 SGHNT and CDR2 YYREEE (reference sequence). J lost 6 bases, V lost 4 bases, and 5 bases had no gene match. The CDR3 nucleotides read TGTGCCAGCAGCAAAACTAGCGGGGGGTTCAATGAGCAGTTCTTC. Its translation is CASSKTSGGFNEQFF.

V usage is TRBV4-1 and J usage is TRBJ2-7; 7 bases match TRBD2. The V and J ends lost 4 bases and 3 bases, in that order; junction bases with no gene match: 15. CDR1 and CDR2 from the germline V gene are MGHRA and YSYEKL. CDR3 length: 17 amino acids. The CDR3 sequence: CASSPPGAGAGFYEQYF. The CDR3 DNA follows: TGCGCCAGCAGCCCGCCTGGGGCGGGAGCCGGGTTCTACGAGCAGTACTTC.

The rearrangement uses TRBV13 and TRBJ2-2; 12 bases align to TRBD2. CDR1 and CDR2 (germline): PRHDT, FYEKMQ (reference sequence). The V gene end was trimmed by 5 bases and the J gene end by 4 bases; junction bases not matched to a gene: 5. This CDR3 region has 16 residues. The CDR3 DNA is TGTGCCAGCAGCCCAGGACTAGCGGGATTCACCGGGGAGCTGTTTTTT. Protein sequence: CASSPGLAGFTGELFF.

This chain uses TRBV19 with TRBJ2-1; 8 positions match TRBD2. CDR3 length: 14 residues. V was pared by 8 bases and J by 4 bases, with 7 bases of the junction left unmatched. Germline V CDR1 and CDR2: LNHDA, SQIVND (reference sequence). The DNA of the CDR3 is TGTGCCAGTCTGGCTAGCGGGCTTTACAATGAGCAGTTCTTC. It yields the protein CASLASGLYNEQFF.

The CDR3 coding sequence is TGTGCCAGCAGCAATACCGGAGCGGGGGGGCGCACAGATACGCAGTATTTT. This encodes CASSNTGAGGRTDTQYF. The V gene is TRBV5-6, the J gene TRBJ2-3; TRBD2 aligns across 10 bases. CDR3 length equals 17 residues. Germline CDR1 reads SGHDT; CDR2 reads YYEEEE. V trimming: 4 bases; J trimming: 1 base; junction bases outside the gene matches: 9.

This clone was detected only a few times. The chain is built from TRBV7-6 and TRBJ1-2; D gene uncertain. CDR3 length: 15 residues. V lost 4 bases and J 5 bases, leaving 17 bases between the germline ends. The germline gives CDR1 SGHVS, CDR2 FNYEAQ. CDR3 nucleotides: TGTGCCAGCAGCTCGAGTGGGTATGGAGTGTATGGCTACACCTTC. Its translation is CASSSSGYGVYGYTF.

As DNA, the CDR3 is TGTGCCAGCAGTGCGGTGCAGGGGGCGCGTCCCGGGGAGCTGTTTTTT. Translating gives CASSAVQGARPGELFF. V gene TRBV2 combines with J gene TRBJ2-2; 8 nucleotides align to TRBD1. The length of the CDR3 is 16 residues. Unmatched junction bases numbered 10, after V lost 4 bases and J lost 6 bases. The germline V gene encodes CDR1 SNHLY and CDR2 FYNNEI.

This chain connects TRBV18 to TRBJ2-1; 14 bases agree with TRBD2. The CDR3 has 20 residues. V gave up 2 bases and J gave up 4 bases; unmatched junction bases: 13. Germline assignment: CDR1 KGHSH and CDR2 LQKENI. CDR3 protein: CASSPATSGRAGGSYNEQFF. The CDR3 DNA sequence: TGTGCCAGCTCACCAGCGACTAGCGGGAGGGCCGGAGGTTCTTACAATGAGCAGTTCTTC.

This chain joins TRBV5-1 and TRBJ2-1, with 8 bases identical to TRBD2. Per the germline V gene, CDR1 is SGHRS and CDR2 is YFSETQ. Unmatched junction bases numbered 0, after V lost 0 bases and J lost 1 base. The CDR3 totals 15 residues. The CDR3 region is CASSLVAGSYNEQFF. The DNA for the CDR3 is TGCGCCAGCAGCTTGGTAGCGGGGTCCTACAATGAGCAGTTCTTC. Together with reference TRBV5-1 and TRBJ2-1, the CDR3 gives the full variable domain: KAGVTQTPRYLIKTRGQQVTLSCSPISGHRSVSWYQQTPGQGLQFLFEYFSETQRNKGNFPGRFSGRQFSNSRSEMNVSTLELGDSALYLCASSLVAGSYNEQFFGPGTRLTVL.

This sequence joins TRBV4-3 and TRBJ1-1; perhaps TRBD1 as D (5 bases). Trimming removed 6 bases at V and 0 bases at J, with 8 bases between. CDR3 length equals 13 residues. Per the germline V gene, CDR1 is LGHNA and CDR2 is YSLEER. The chain's CDR3 is CASRGGMNTEAFF. The CDR3 nucleotides read TGCGCCAGCAGGGGGGGGATGAACACTGAAGCTTTCTTT.

V and J are TRBV19 and TRBJ1-2, with TRBD1 matching 8 bases. J gave up 1 base and V 1 base, and 5 bases lay outside the gene matches. Germline values: CDR1 LNHDA, CDR2 SQIVND (reference sequence). The CDR3 has 16 amino acids. The CDR3: CASSIAGTGYNYGYTF. In DNA form, the CDR3 reads TGTGCCAGTAGTATAGCAGGGACAGGTTATAACTATGGCTACACCTTC.

The chain links TRBV6-2 or TRBV6-3 to TRBJ2-7; 7 nucleotides line up with TRBD1. The CDR3 has 15 residues. Germline-derived CDR1 and CDR2 are MNHEY and SVGEGT. V was clipped by 5 bases and J by 0 bases; unmatched bases: 7. This CDR3 reads CASSDPGQTSYEQYF. As DNA, the CDR3 is TGTGCCAGCAGTGACCCGGGACAGACCTCCTACGAGCAGTACTTC.

Of note for this clone: A read error may account for a junction end that differs from germline. The genes are TRBV10-3 and TRBJ1-1; 8 bases map to TRBD1. The CDR3 sequence is 17 residues long. CDR1 and CDR2 (germline): ENHRY, SYGVKD. CDR3: CAISELGQGGLNSEAFF. The CDR3 DNA sequence: TGTGCCATCAGTGAGTTAGGACAGGGAGGACTGAACAGTGAAGCTTTCTTT.